The following is a T cell receptor (beta chain) sequence with its context. Its antigen is still unknown. Assay: immunoSEQ multiplex PCR; the TCRdb copy retains only in-frame clones and omits some. The sample records more than 75,000 clones, less than 95% being singletons. This entry comes from a study of T cell responses to AZD1222 COVID-19 vaccine. Study findings and constraints: Reportedly, nearly half of unique spike TCRs recognized epitopes outside B.1.351/B.1.1.7 mutations. White British donors predominated, females outnumbered males, and clonal diversity was possibly underestimated.

CDR3 length: 12 residues. In germline, CDR1 is MNHEY, CDR2 SVGAGI. With 4 bases removed from V and 5 bases from J, the gap between germline ends came to 8 bases. The source of this sequence is an adult who received the AZD1222 COVID-19 vaccine. The sequencing here drew on peripheral blood, taken 28 days after the second AZD1222 dose. The chain employs TRBV6-5 and TRBJ1-2; maybe TRBD1 (5 bases). The CDR3 coding sequence is TGTGCCAGCAGTTCGACAGCGTATGGCTACACCTTC. Translation gives CASSSTAYGYTF.